The rows below give T cell receptor beta chains drawn from one sample of a study of blood T cell repertoires in COVID-19. Method: immunoSEQ multiplex PCR; TCRdb's copy keeps in-frame clones and lacks some. The table records around 250,000 clones, approximately 81% of them present only once. The specimen was PBMCs or T cells enriched from blood (not recorded which). These receptors originate from a woman aged 45-59 years who had been exposed to COVID-19. CDR3s include the opening cysteine and the closing phenylalanine or tryptophan. The order of the fields is V gene, D gene, clone size, J gene, CDR3 protein, CDR3 DNA. A D gene is named only where the DNA matches it firmly. Where a row states a size, it is once, few, many or the class of an expanded clone; other rows omit it.

TRBV6-1	TRBD1	few	TRBJ2-7	CASSERDRDPYF	TGTGCCAGCAGTGAAAGGGACAGGGACCCGTACTTC
TRBV19	.	.	TRBJ1-1	CASSIYGGENTEAFF	TGTGCCAGTAGTATTTACGGAGGTGAGAACACTGAAGCTTTCTTT
TRBV7-2	.	.	TRBJ2-3	CASSSRATGLGQDTQYF	TGTGCCAGCAGCTCCCGAGCCACAGGGCTCGGTCAAGATACGCAGTATTTT
TRBV9	.	.	TRBJ2-7	CASSVGAGTYEQYF	TGTGCCAGCAGCGTAGGGGCAGGAACCTACGAGCAGTACTTC
TRBV5-1	.	.	TRBJ1-1	CASSLSGLNTEAFF	TGCGCCAGCAGCTTGTCGGGTCTGAACACTGAAGCTTTCTTT
TRBV7-9	TRBD1	.	TRBJ1-5	CASSWDRGRPQHF	TGTGCCAGCAGCTGGGACAGGGGAAGGCCCCAGCATTTT
TRBV27	.	.	TRBJ1-1	CASSLREGEEAFF	TGTGCCAGCAGTTTAAGGGAGGGAGAGGAAGCTTTCTTT
TRBV7-2	.	.	TRBJ2-3	CASSSGQPTDTQYF	TGTGCCAGCAGCTCAGGACAGCCCACAGATACGCAGTATTTT
TRBV24-1	.	.	TRBJ2-3	CATSDFGTDTQYF	TGTGCCACCAGTGATTTCGGCACAGATACGCAGTATTTT
TRBV28	.	.	TRBJ1-2	CASSSDGDGYTF	TGTGCCAGCAGTTCGGACGGGGATGGCTACACCTTC
TRBV5-6	.	.	TRBJ1-1	CASSLGPRDTEAFF	TGTGCCAGCAGCTTGGGACCTAGAGACACTGAAGCTTTCTTT
TRBV28	.	once	TRBJ1-1	CATLRGVGAFF	TGTGCCACGCTGCGGGGGGTAGGGGCTTTCTTT
TRBV5-1	.	.	TRBJ1-3	CASSLEAGGGNTIYF	TGCGCCAGCAGCTTGGAGGCGGGAGGAGGAAACACCATATATTTT
TRBV30	.	.	TRBJ1-5	CAWSVGPGQPQHF	TGTGCCTGGAGTGTCGGACCGGGACAGCCCCAGCATTTT
TRBV3-1/TRBV3-2	.	many	TRBJ1-2	CASSPRGGYGYTF	TGTGCCAGCAGCCCCCGCGGGGGCTATGGCTACACCTTC